Listed here are 25 T cell receptor beta chains from one sample, sequenced in a study of blood T cell repertoires in COVID-19. The repertoire was sequenced with immunoSEQ multiplex PCR; TCRdb's copy has only in-frame clones and lacks some. Seen here are more than 250,000 clones, more than 80% observed once, and the top ten hold around 6.6%. The sequenced sample consisted of peripheral blood. These receptors all come from a man aged 18-30 years who had recovered from COVID-19.

The gene calls are TRBV10-3 and TRBJ2-4; TRBD1 aligns across 12 bases. CDR1 and CDR2 from the germline V gene are ENHRY and SYGVKD. V dropped 4 bases and J dropped 6; count of bases not matched to a gene: 10. The CDR3 spans 17 residues. The CDR3 region has the DNA TGTGCCATCAGTGCCTGGGGAACGGGACAGGGGGCAAACATTCAGTACTTC. It encodes CAISAWGTGQGANIQYF.

J is TRBJ2-7 and V is TRBV4-1, with 15 bases aligning to TRBD2. The CDR3 spans 17 residues. J was trimmed by 7 bases and V by 4 bases; bases with no gene match: 11. Germline loops: CDR1 MGHRA, CDR2 YSYEKL. The CDR3 sequence: CASSRIRTSGGAGEQYF. The CDR3 DNA follows: TGCGCCAGCAGCCGAATACGGACTAGCGGGGGGGCTGGTGAGCAGTACTTC.

The genes are TRBV2 and TRBJ2-3; D is uncertain. This CDR3 has 15 amino acids. CDR1 is SNHLY and CDR2 is FYNNEI in the germline V gene. Trimming pared 2 bases from V and 2 bases from J, leaving 11 bases between. The CDR3 sequence is CASSEFSKNTDTQYF. For the CDR3, the DNA is TGTGCCAGCAGTGAATTTAGCAAGAACACAGATACGCAGTATTTT.

The sample holds one count of this clone. The rearrangement links TRBV29-1 to TRBJ2-5; TRBD1 matches 7 bases. The junction had 10 bases not matched to a gene; V was cut back by 3 bases and J by 3 bases. There are 15 residues in the CDR3. Germline V gives CDR1 SQVTM, CDR2 ANQGSEA. The CDR3 spells CSVDRHTGVEETQYF. The CDR3 DNA is TGCAGCGTTGATCGCCATACAGGGGTTGAAGAGACCCAGTACTTC.

This clone was found a few times. This CDR3 reads CASSRVQGPGELFF. Here the CDR3 DNA reads TGTGCCAGCAGCCGGGTACAGGGTCCCGGGGAGCTGTTTTTT. V usage is TRBV7-9 and J usage is TRBJ2-2; tentative D call: TRBD1 (6 bases). From germline, CDR1 is SEHNR and CDR2 FQNEAQ (reference sequence). V was pared by 5 bases and J by 6 bases, with 13 bases between. The CDR3 is made up of 14 amino acids.

The chain has TRBV5-4 and TRBJ1-1; D gene uncertain. Trimming shortened V by 0 bases and J by 0 bases, and 9 bases separated the two germline ends. Germline V gene data show CDR1 as SGHNT and CDR2 as YYREEE (reference sequence). The CDR3 is 15 residues long. The CDR3: CASSLARVMNTEAFF. Written as DNA, the CDR3 is TGTGCCAGCAGCTTGGCTCGGGTCATGAACACTGAAGCTTTCTTT.

This chain links TRBV3-1 (or the pseudogene TRBV3-2) with TRBJ2-3; the D is unclear. Germline assignment: CDR1 LGHDT and CDR2 YNNKEL (reference sequence). V was trimmed by 0 bases and J by 2 bases, leaving 12 bases between them. The CDR3 sequence is 16 residues long. The CDR3 DNA is TGTGCCAGCAGCCAAGAACCGAGACAAATCACAGATACGCAGTATTTT. Its protein product is CASSQEPRQITDTQYF.

The chain has TRBV3-1 (or the pseudogene TRBV3-2) and TRBJ1-3; D is ambiguous. The CDR3 contains 15 residues. Germline-derived CDR1 and CDR2 are LGHDT and YNNKEL (reference sequence). Between the trimmed V and J ends, which lost 4 bases and 2 bases, there was a span of 12 bases. The CDR3 reads CASSRLGGAGNTIYF. As DNA, the CDR3 is TGTGCCAGCAGCCGTTTGGGAGGAGCTGGAAACACCATATATTTT.

Concerning this clone: This specimen includes other DNA sequences encoding the same CDR3. The rearrangement uses TRBV27 and TRBJ2-1; TRBD2 might be the D (5 bases). In germline, CDR1 is MNHEY, CDR2 SMNVEV (reference sequence). The CDR3 spans 15 residues. The V end was cut by 0 bases, the J end by 0 bases, with 6 bases between. This CDR3 reads CASSLSGSSYNEQFF. CDR3 coding DNA: TGTGCCAGCAGTTTATCAGGGAGCTCCTACAATGAGCAGTTCTTC.

This chain joins TRBV6-9 and TRBJ2-7; D is perhaps TRBD1 (6 bases). Trimming took off 6 bases at V and 5 bases at J, with 11 bases between the two ends. Germline loops: CDR1 MNHGY, CDR2 SVAAGI. The CDR3 totals 12 residues. The CDR3 sequence: CASRQGPHEQYF. The CDR3 bases are TGTGCCAGCAGACAGGGACCACACGAGCAGTACTTC.

The chain uses TRBV19 and TRBJ2-2; D possibly corresponds to TRBD2 (6 bases). Trimming stripped 5 bases from V and 7 bases from J, with 8 bases between. This CDR3 is 12 amino acids long. CDR1 and CDR2 from the germline V gene are LNHDA and SQIVND (reference sequence). The CDR3 loop is CASSGGSGELFF. In DNA form, the CDR3 reads TGTGCCAGTAGTGGGGGGAGCGGGGAGCTGTTTTTT.

The V gene is TRBV5-8, the J gene TRBJ1-1, with 8 bases matching TRBD1. Germline-derived CDR1 and CDR2 are SGHTS and YDEGEE. CDR3 length: 15 residues. With 3 bases clipped from V and 3 bases from J, the junction kept 7 bases outside the gene matches. CDR3 nucleotides: TGTGCCAGCAGCTGGCGGACAGGGTGGGACACTGAAGCTTTCTTT. Amino acids: CASSWRTGWDTEAFF.

The rearrangement links TRBV11-1 to TRBJ2-7; perhaps TRBD2 as D (6 bases). Germline CDR1 and CDR2: SGHAT and FQDESV (reference sequence). Trimming took 4 bases from V and 4 from J, leaving 8 bases between them. The CDR3 totals 12 residues. CDR3 coding DNA: TGTGCCAGCAGCTATGGGGGGTACGAGCAGTACTTC. It translates to CASSYGGYEQYF.

This clone was seen a few times. The rearrangement joins TRBV10-3 to TRBJ1-5; the D gene is possibly TRBD1 (5 bases). This CDR3 region has 14 residues. V shed 5 bases and J shed 3 bases, with 11 bases lying between them. CDR1 and CDR2 from the germline V gene are ENHRY and SYGVKD. CDR3 loop: CAISTGDLNQPQHF. In nucleotides, the CDR3 is TGTGCCATCAGTACGGGGGATCTCAATCAGCCCCAGCATTTT.

This rearrangement joins TRBV9 to TRBJ2-3; 7 bases line up with TRBD2. The CDR3 sequence is 16 residues long. The V gene's germline CDR1 is SGDLS and CDR2 YYNGEE. J lost 1 base, V lost 1 base, and 6 bases had no gene match. CDR3 amino acids: CASSVSPSGGTDTQYF. CDR3 bases: TGTGCCAGCAGCGTATCCCCCAGCGGGGGCACAGATACGCAGTATTTT.

The V and J genes are TRBV7-3 and TRBJ2-1; 14 nucleotides line up with TRBD2. V shed 4 bases and J 8 bases; nucleotides not matched to a gene: 10. The CDR3 is 17 residues long. The germline CDR1 and CDR2 sequences are SGHTA and FQGTGA. The CDR3 DNA sequence: TGTGCCAGCAGCTCGACCGGCGGGACTAGCGGGAGACATGAGCAGTTCTTC. It encodes CASSSTGGTSGRHEQFF.

The CDR3 DNA sequence: TGCAGCGGGGGGGAGCGGGGAAACACCATATATTTT. Amino acid sequence: CSGGERGNTIYF. The chain couples TRBV29-1 to TRBJ1-3; maybe TRBD1 (5 bases). Germline loops: CDR1 SQVTM, CDR2 ANQGSEA. The CDR3 contains 12 residues. The ends were cut back, 7 bases at V and 4 bases at J, with 11 bases in the middle.

This clone was found a few times. The J gene is TRBJ1-1, the V gene TRBV19; 9 nucleotides agree with TRBD1. The CDR3 covers 14 residues. Germline V gives CDR1 LNHDA, CDR2 SQIVND (reference sequence). The V and J ends lost 7 bases and 6 bases, in that order; junction bases with no gene match: 9. Here the CDR3 reads CASTLDRGSAEAFF. CDR3 DNA sequence: TGTGCCAGTACCCTGGACAGGGGAAGTGCTGAAGCTTTCTTT.

This rearrangement joins TRBV10-3 to TRBJ1-6; 8 nucleotides match TRBD1. The CDR3 runs 14 residues. Trimming took 6 bases from V and 5 from J; bases not matched to a gene: 3. The germline CDR1 and CDR2 sequences are ENHRY and SYGVKD. CDR3 region: CAISRTGNNSPLHF. The CDR3 coding sequence is TGTGCCATCAGCAGGACAGGGAATAATTCACCCCTCCACTTT.

This clone appeared once. The chain joins TRBV18 to TRBJ2-1; possible D gene TRBD1, 5 bases. The CDR3 is 16 residues long. Trimming shortened V by 6 bases and J by 0 bases, and 15 bases separated the two germline ends. The germline CDR1 and CDR2 sequences are KGHSH and LQKENI. This chain's CDR3 is CASSSIQVRSYNEQFF. For the CDR3, the DNA is TGTGCCAGCTCCTCAATACAGGTTCGCTCCTACAATGAGCAGTTCTTC. Filled out from reference TRBV18 and TRBJ2-1, the complete variable domain reads NAGVMQNPRHLVRRRGQEARLRCSPMKGHSHVYWYRQLPEEGLKFMVYLQKENIIDESGMPKERFSAEFPKEGPSILRIQQVVRGDSAAYFCASSSIQVRSYNEQFFGPGTRLTVL.

The chain couples TRBV6-5 to TRBJ1-2, with D possibly TRBD1 on 5 matching bases. The CDR3 loop spans 13 amino acids. V was pared by 0 bases and J by 5 bases, with 7 bases between. Germline loops: CDR1 MNHEY, CDR2 SVGAGI. CDR3 DNA: TGTGCCAGCAGTTACTCTGACAGATATGGCTACACCTTC. Amino acid sequence: CASSYSDRYGYTF.

This chain uses TRBV10-1 with TRBJ2-1, with TRBD2 matching over 10 bases. Germline V lookup: CDR1 WNHNN, CDR2 SYGVQD (reference sequence). V gave up 3 bases and J gave up 8 bases; unmatched junction bases: 10. This CDR3 has 16 residues. CDR3: CASSDQAGGPGDEQFF. CDR3 bases: TGCGCCAGCAGTGATCAAGCGGGGGGGCCCGGGGATGAGCAGTTCTTC.

J is TRBJ1-1 and V is TRBV29-1; no clear D. The germline V and J ends were trimmed by 5 bases and 3 bases, with 16 bases remaining between them. There are 14 residues in the CDR3. Germline assignment: CDR1 SQVTM and CDR2 ANQGSEA. The CDR3 sequence is CSVKVGGRDTEAFF. Written as DNA, the CDR3 is TGCAGCGTTAAGGTCGGTGGGAGGGACACTGAAGCTTTCTTT. The variable domain in full, completed from reference TRBV29-1 and TRBJ1-1, reads SAVISQKPSRDICQRGTSLTIQCQVDSQVTMMFWYRQQPGQSLTLIATANQGSEATYESGFVIDKFPISRPNLTFSTLTVSNMSPEDSSIYLCSVKVGGRDTEAFFGQGTRLTVV.

The chain combines TRBV3-1 (or the pseudogene TRBV3-2) with TRBJ1-1; 7 nucleotides align to TRBD1. V shed 4 bases and J 2 bases; nucleotides not matched to a gene: 7. There are 15 residues in the CDR3. Germline-derived CDR1 and CDR2 are LGHDT and YNNKEL (reference sequence). The CDR3 DNA sequence: TGTGCCAGCAGCCGCAACACAGGGGTAAACACTGAAGCTTTCTTT. It translates to CASSRNTGVNTEAFF.

This clone was found once. The CDR3 spells CATSRDHGENIQYF. The CDR3 DNA is TGTGCCACCAGCAGAGATCACGGGGAGAACATTCAGTACTTC. This sequence joins TRBV15 and TRBJ2-4; a weak D match, TRBD2 (5 bases). The CDR3 is 14 residues long. Trimming stripped 0 bases from V and 7 bases from J, with 10 bases between. CDR1 is LNHNV and CDR2 is YYDKDF in the germline V gene (reference sequence).